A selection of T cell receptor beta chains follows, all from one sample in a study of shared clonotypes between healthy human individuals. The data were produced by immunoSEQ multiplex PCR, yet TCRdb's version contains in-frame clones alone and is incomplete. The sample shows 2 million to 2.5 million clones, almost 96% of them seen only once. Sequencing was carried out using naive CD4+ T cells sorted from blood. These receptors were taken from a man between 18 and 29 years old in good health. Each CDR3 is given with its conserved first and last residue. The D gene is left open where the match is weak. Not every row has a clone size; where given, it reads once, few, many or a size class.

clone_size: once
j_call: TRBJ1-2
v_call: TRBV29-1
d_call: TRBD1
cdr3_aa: CSVGGTGGTNYGYTF
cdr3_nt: TGCAGCGTAGGAGGGACAGGAGGAACTAACTATGGCTACACCTTC

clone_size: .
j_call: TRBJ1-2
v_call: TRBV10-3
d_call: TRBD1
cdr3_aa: CAISEPTGEGDYGYTF
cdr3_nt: TGTGCCATCAGTGAGCCGACAGGGGAGGGCGACTATGGCTACACCTTC

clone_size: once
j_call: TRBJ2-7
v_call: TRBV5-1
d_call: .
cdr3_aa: CASSLESEQYF
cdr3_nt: TGCGCCAGCAGCTTGGAAAGCGAGCAGTACTTC

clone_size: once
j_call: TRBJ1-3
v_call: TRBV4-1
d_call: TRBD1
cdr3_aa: CASSRMGQSLSGNTIYF
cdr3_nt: TGCGCCAGCAGCAGAATGGGACAGTCCCTCTCTGGAAACACCATATATTTT

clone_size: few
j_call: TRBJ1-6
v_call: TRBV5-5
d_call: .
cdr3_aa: CASSLGQGSSPLHF
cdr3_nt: TGTGCCAGCAGCTTGGGGCAGGGCAGTTCACCCCTCCACTTT

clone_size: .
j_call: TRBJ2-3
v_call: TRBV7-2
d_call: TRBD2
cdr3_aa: CASSLVVLAGSDTQYF
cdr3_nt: TGTGCCAGCAGCTTAGTGGTTCTAGCGGGATCAGATACGCAGTATTTT

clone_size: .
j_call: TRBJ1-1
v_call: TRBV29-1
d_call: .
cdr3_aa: CSALAGVPEAFF
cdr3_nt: TGCAGCGCCCTTGCAGGGGTTCCTGAAGCTTTCTTT

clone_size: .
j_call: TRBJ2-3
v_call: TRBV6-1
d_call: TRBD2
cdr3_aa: CASSVVPPGLVSSDTQYF
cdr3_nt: TGTGCCAGCAGTGTGGTACCCCCGGGACTAGTTTCGTCAGATACGCAGTATTTT

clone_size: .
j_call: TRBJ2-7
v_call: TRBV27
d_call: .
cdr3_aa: CASSLSHRKYEQYF
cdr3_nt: TGTGCCAGCAGTTTATCTCACAGGAAGTACGAGCAGTACTTC

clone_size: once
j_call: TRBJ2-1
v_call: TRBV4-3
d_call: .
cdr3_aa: CASSQGGGWDEQFF
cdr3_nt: TGCGCCAGCAGCCAAGGGGGGGGCTGGGATGAGCAGTTCTTC

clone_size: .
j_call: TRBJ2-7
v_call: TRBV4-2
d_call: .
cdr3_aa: CASSQRRQGTGAYEQYF
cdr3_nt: TGTGCCAGCAGCCAACGAAGGCAAGGGACGGGTGCCTACGAGCAGTACTTC

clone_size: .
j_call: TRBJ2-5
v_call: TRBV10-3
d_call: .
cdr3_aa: CAISPTEETQYF
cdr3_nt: TGTGCCATCTCCCCGACTGAGGAGACCCAGTACTTC

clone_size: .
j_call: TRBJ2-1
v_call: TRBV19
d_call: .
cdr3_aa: CASSIAGTALEEQFF
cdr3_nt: TGTGCCAGTAGTATTGCAGGTACGGCCCTAGAGGAGCAGTTCTTC

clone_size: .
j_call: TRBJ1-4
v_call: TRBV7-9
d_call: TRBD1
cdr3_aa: CASSRDRGGEKLFF
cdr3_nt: TGTGCCAGCAGCCGGGACAGGGGAGGAGAAAAACTGTTTTTT

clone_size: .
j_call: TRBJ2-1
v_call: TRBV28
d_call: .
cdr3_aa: CASSRLRARFDNEQFF
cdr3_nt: TGTGCCAGCAGCCGACTCCGGGCCAGGTTCGACAATGAGCAGTTCTTC

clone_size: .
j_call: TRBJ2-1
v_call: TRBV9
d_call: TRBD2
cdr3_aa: CASSPTGTSGVSSANEQFF
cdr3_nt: TGTGCCAGCAGCCCAACCGGGACTAGCGGGGTTTCATCCGCAAATGAGCAGTTCTTC

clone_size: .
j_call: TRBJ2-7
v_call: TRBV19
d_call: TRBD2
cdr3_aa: CASSSAREGAYEQYF
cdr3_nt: TGTGCCAGTAGCTCCGCCAGGGAGGGTGCCTACGAGCAGTACTTC

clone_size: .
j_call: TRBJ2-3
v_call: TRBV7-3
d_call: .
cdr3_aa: CASSLRGGGTDTQYF
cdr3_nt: TGTGCCAGCAGCTTACGGGGCGGGGGCACAGATACGCAGTATTTT

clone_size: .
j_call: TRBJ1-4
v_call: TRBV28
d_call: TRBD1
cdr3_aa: CASTTGGQEKLFF
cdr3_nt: TGTGCCAGCACCACAGGGGGGCAGGAAAAACTGTTTTTT

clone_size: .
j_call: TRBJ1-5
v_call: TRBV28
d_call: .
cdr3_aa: CASSLTVNNQPQHF
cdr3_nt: TGTGCCAGCAGCCTGACAGTAAACAATCAGCCCCAGCATTTT

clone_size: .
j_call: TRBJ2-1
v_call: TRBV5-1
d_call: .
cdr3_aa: CASSWTRFGEQFF
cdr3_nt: TGCGCCAGCAGCTGGACTCGATTCGGGGAGCAGTTCTTC

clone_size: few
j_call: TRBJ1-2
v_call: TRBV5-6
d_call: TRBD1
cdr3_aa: CASSPGQNYGYTF
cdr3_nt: TGTGCCAGCAGCCCGGGACAGAACTATGGCTACACCTTC

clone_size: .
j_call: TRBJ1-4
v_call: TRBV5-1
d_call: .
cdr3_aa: CASSRTADEKLFF
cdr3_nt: TGCGCCAGCAGCCGGACAGCCGATGAAAAACTGTTTTTT

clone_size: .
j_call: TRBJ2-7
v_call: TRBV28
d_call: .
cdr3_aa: CASSQLAFISSYEQYF
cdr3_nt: TGTGCCAGCAGTCAGCTAGCCTTCATTAGCTCCTACGAGCAGTACTTC

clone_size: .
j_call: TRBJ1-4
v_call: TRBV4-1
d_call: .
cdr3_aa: CASSQGPGVTNEKLFF
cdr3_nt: TGCGCCAGCAGCCAAGGGCCGGGAGTCACTAATGAAAAACTGTTTTTT

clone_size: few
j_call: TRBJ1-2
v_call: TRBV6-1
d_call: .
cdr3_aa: CASIRTGGADGYTF
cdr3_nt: TGTGCCAGCATTCGAACCGGGGGCGCCGATGGCTACACCTTC

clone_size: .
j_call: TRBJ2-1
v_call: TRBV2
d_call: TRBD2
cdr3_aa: CASRASGSLYEQFF
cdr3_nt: TGTGCCAGCAGGGCTAGCGGGAGCTTGTATGAGCAGTTCTTC

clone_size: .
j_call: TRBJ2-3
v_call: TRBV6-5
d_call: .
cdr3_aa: CASRAPTDTQYF
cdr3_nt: TGTGCCAGCAGGGCCCCCACAGATACGCAGTATTTT

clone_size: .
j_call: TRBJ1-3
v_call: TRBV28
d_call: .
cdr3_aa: CASWAGSGNTIYF
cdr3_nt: TGTGCCAGCTGGGCGGGGTCTGGAAACACCATATATTTT

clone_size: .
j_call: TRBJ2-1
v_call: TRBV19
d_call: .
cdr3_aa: CASSIADRPWNEQFF
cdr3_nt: TGTGCCAGTAGTATAGCGGACCGCCCTTGGAATGAGCAGTTCTTC

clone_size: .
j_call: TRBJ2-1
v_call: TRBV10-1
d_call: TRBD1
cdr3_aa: CASRRQGDEQFF
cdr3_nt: TGCGCCAGCAGGCGACAGGGAGACGAGCAGTTCTTC

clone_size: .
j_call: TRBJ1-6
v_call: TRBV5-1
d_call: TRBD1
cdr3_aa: CASSLAGQGVNSPLHF
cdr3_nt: TGCGCCAGCAGCTTGGCGGGCCAGGGGGTTAATTCACCCCTCCACTTT

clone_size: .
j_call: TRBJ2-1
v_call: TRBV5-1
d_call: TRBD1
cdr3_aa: CASSRLPGGNEQFF
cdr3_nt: TGCGCCAGCAGCCGCCTGCCAGGGGGAAATGAGCAGTTCTTC

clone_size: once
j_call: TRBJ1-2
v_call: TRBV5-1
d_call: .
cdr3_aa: CASSAGTGKVEYGYTF
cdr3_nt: TGCGCCAGCAGCGCGGGAACAGGGAAGGTTGAATATGGCTACACCTTC

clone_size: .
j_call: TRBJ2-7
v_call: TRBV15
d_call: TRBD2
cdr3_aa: CATSKRGGRAPYEQYF
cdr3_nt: TGTGCCACCAGCAAGAGGGGAGGGAGGGCCCCCTACGAGCAGTACTTC

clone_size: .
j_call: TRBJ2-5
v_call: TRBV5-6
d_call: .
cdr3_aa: CASRRSLMARETQYF
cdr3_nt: TGTGCCAGCAGGCGCTCCTTGATGGCACGAGAGACCCAGTACTTC

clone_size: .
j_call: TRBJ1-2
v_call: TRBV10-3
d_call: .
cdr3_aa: CASSPGVHGYTF
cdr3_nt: TGTGCCTCCTCCCCCGGGGTCCATGGCTACACCTTC

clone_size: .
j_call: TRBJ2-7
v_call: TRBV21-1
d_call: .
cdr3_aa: CASSREGPEQYF
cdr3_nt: TGTGCCAGCTCCCGGGAGGGCCCCGAGCAGTACTTC

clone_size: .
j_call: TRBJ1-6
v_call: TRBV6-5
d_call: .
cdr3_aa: CASSATRDSPLHF
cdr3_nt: TGCGCCAGCTCGGCTACTCGGGATTCACCCCTCCACTTT

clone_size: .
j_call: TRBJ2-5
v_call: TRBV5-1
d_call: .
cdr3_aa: CASRQGLGETQYF
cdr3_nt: TGCGCCAGCAGGCAGGGCTTAGGAGAGACCCAGTACTTC

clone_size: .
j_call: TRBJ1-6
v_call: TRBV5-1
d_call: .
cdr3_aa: CASSLEAGAGINSPLHF
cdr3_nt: TGCGCCAGCAGCTTGGAGGCAGGGGCCGGAATTAATTCACCCCTCCACTTT

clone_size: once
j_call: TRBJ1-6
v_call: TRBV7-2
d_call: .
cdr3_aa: CASSLEGSYNSPLHF
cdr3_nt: TGTGCCAGCAGCTTAGAGGGATCCTATAATTCACCCCTCCACTTT

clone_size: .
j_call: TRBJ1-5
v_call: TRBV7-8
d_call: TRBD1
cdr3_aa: CASTGRTGYDNQPQHF
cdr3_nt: TGTGCCAGCACCGGGAGGACAGGGTACGACAATCAGCCCCAGCATTTT

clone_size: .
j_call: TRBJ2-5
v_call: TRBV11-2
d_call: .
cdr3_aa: CASSLVSSFPQETQYF
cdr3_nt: TGTGCCAGCAGCTTAGTGTCTAGCTTTCCCCAAGAGACCCAGTACTTC

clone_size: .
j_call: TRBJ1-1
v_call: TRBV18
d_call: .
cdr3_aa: CASSPSQGNTEAFF
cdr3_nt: TGTGCCAGCTCACCATCTCAGGGGAACACTGAAGCTTTCTTT

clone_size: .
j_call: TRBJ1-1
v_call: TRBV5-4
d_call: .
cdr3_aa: CASSLPAGIPMNTEAFF
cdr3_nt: TGTGCCAGCAGCTTGCCGGCGGGGATCCCTATGAACACTGAAGCTTTCTTT

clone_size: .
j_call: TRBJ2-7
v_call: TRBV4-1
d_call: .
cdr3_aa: CASSQDPAESYEQYF
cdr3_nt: TGCGCCAGCAGCCAAGATCCCGCAGAGTCCTACGAGCAGTACTTC

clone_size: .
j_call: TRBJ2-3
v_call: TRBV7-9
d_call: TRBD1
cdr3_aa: CASSLASGQGSTDTQYF
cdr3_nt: TGTGCCAGCAGCTTAGCCTCAGGACAGGGAAGTACAGATACGCAGTATTTT

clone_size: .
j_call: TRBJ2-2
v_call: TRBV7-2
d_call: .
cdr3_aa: CASSLEATNTGELFF
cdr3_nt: TGTGCCAGCAGCTTAGAGGCAACGAACACCGGGGAGCTGTTTTTT

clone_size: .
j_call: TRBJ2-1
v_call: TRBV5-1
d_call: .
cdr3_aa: CASSLRGVTSEQFF
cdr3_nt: TGCGCCAGCAGCTTGAGGGGGGTAACCAGTGAGCAGTTCTTC

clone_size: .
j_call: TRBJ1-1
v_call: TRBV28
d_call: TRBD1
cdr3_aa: CASGYRGRDTEAFF
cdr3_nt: TGTGCCAGCGGGTACAGGGGGCGGGACACTGAAGCTTTCTTT

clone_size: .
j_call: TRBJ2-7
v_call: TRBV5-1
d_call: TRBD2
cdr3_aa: CASRSIAGAEQYF
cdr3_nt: TGCGCCAGCAGGTCCATAGCGGGAGCCGAGCAGTACTTC

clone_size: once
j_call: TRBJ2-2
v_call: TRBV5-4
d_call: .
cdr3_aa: CASSPRGGGASTGELFF
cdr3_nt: TGTGCCAGCAGCCCCCGGGGAGGGGGCGCGAGCACCGGGGAGCTGTTTTTT

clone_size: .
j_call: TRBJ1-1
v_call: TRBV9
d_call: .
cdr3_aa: CASSVRGADTEAFF
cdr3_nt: TGTGCCAGCAGCGTAAGGGGTGCGGACACTGAAGCTTTCTTT

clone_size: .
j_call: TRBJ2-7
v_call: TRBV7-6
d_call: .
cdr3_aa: CASSLEGRAYEQYF
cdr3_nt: TGTGCCAGCAGCTTAGAGGGCAGGGCCTACGAGCAGTACTTC

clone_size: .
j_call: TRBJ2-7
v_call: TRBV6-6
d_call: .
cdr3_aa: CASSYGAETYEQYF
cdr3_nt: TGTGCCAGCAGTTACGGGGCAGAAACCTACGAGCAGTACTTC

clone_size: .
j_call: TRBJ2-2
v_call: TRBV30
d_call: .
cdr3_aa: CAWSVPPYAGELFF
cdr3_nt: TGTGCCTGGAGTGTACCTCCGTATGCCGGGGAGCTGTTTTTT